This is a list of T cell receptor beta chains from one sample in a study of vaccination and CD4 T cells after COVID-19. Via MiXCR, TCRdb re-called the PCR reads, giving one row per CDR3 protein. Of approximately 20,000 distinct CDR3 sequences listed, around 52% were seen once; the top ten hold 8% to 10%. Their specific antigens are unknown. The sample comprised CD4+ T cells from blood, cultured in vitro. The receptors were sampled from a human donor who had recovered from COVID-19. Each CDR3 is given with its conserved first and last residue. A D gene is named only where the DNA matches it firmly. A clone size is listed for some rows: how often the clone was seen (once, few, many), or a class if it is expanded.

TRBV15,TRBJ2-5,-,TRBD1,CATSPRTGPETQYF,TGTGCCACCAGCCCCCGGACAGGGCCAGAGACCCAGTACTTC
TRBV9,TRBJ1-1,-,-,CASSARGDDNFNTEAFF,TGTGCCAGCAGCGCCAGAGGAGACGACAATTTTAACACTGAAGCTTTCTTT
TRBV6-1,TRBJ1-1,-,-,CASSEARRGTEAFF,TGTGCCAGCAGTGAAGCGAGGAGGGGAACTGAAGCTTTCTTT
TRBV7-2,TRBJ2-1,-,-,CASSPRLAQYNEQFF,TGTGCCAGCAGCCCCCGGCTAGCGCAATACAATGAGCAGTTCTTC
TRBV7-2,TRBJ2-2,-,TRBD2,CASSLGLAGTGELFF,TGTGCCAGCAGCTTGGGACTAGCTGGCACCGGGGAGCTGTTTTTT
TRBV7-7,TRBJ2-1,few,-,CASSLAHAKKNEQFF,TGTGCCAGCAGCTTAGCCCATGCCAAGAAGAATGAGCAGTTCTTC
TRBV7-9,TRBJ1-1,few,-,CASSPRPGGGGSEAFF,TGTGCCAGCAGCCCCAGACCCGGGGGGGGCGGGTCTGAAGCTTTCTTT
TRBV20-1,TRBJ1-1,-,-,CSATASYRGTEAFF,TGCAGTGCTACTGCGTCTTATCGGGGTACTGAAGCTTTCTTT
TRBV11-2,TRBJ2-3,-,TRBD2,CASSLEPGASGRTDTQYF,TGTGCCAGCAGCTTAGAGCCCGGGGCTAGCGGGAGGACAGATACGCAGTATTTT
TRBV27,TRBJ2-1,-,TRBD2,CASSSRTSGSSYNEQFF,TGTGCCAGCAGTTCACGGACTAGCGGGAGTTCCTACAATGAGCAGTTCTTC
TRBV5-1,TRBJ2-7,-,-,CASSGDFSSRAYEQYF,TGCGCCAGCAGCGGGGACTTCTCCTCTAGGGCCTACGAGCAGTACTTC
TRBV20-1,TRBJ2-7,-,TRBD1,CSAGGTGASYEQYF,TGCAGTGCTGGGGGGACAGGGGCATCCTACGAGCAGTACTTC
TRBV20-1,TRBJ2-7,few,-,CSAGWQGRYEQYF,TGCAGTGCTGGGTGGCAGGGTCGCTACGAGCAGTACTTC
TRBV6-5,TRBJ2-1,few,-,CASSLEWRTYNEQFF,TGTGCCAGCAGTTTGGAGTGGAGGACCTACAATGAGCAGTTCTTC
TRBV6-1,TRBJ1-6,-,-,CASSEIEGRLISPLHF,TGTGCCAGCAGTGAAATTGAAGGCCGGCTCATTTCACCCCTCCACTTT
TRBV2,TRBJ1-2,-,TRBD1,CASSEGTGGGYGYTF,TGTGCCAGCAGTGAAGGGACAGGGGGCGGCTATGGCTACACCTTC
TRBV11-3,TRBJ1-1,few,TRBD1,CASSNGQGEAFF,TGTGCCAGCAGCAATGGACAGGGTGAAGCTTTCTTT
TRBV7-2,TRBJ2-7,few,-,CASSLKANYEQYF,TGTGCCAGCAGCTTAAAGGCGAACTACGAGCAGTACTTC
TRBV11-2,TRBJ1-2,once,-,CASSLTHRVVANYGYTF,TGTGCCAGCAGCTTAACTCACAGGGTAGTAGCTAACTATGGCTACACCTTC
TRBV11-2,TRBJ1-2,few,TRBD1,CASSLTGGNNYGYTF,TGTGCCAGCAGCCTAACAGGGGGGAATAACTATGGCTACACCTTC
TRBV7-9,TRBJ2-5,few,TRBD2,CASSLASGGYQETQYF,TGTGCCAGCAGCTTAGCCAGCGGGGGGTATCAAGAGACCCAGTACTTC
TRBV30,TRBJ1-2,-,TRBD1,CAWGSLDRRGGYTF,TGTGCCTGGGGATCATTGGACAGGCGGGGTGGCTACACCTTC
TRBV10-2,TRBJ2-5,-,TRBD2,CASSRPSGGASETQYF,TGCGCCAGCAGTCGTCCTAGCGGGGGGGCGTCCGAGACCCAGTACTTC
TRBV28,TRBJ1-5,few,-,CASRGTANQPQHF,TGTGCCAGCAGAGGAACAGCGAATCAGCCCCAGCATTTT
TRBV19,TRBJ2-4,-,TRBD1,CASSHPGQGLHIQYF,TGTGCCAGTAGTCATCCCGGACAGGGCTTGCACATTCAGTACTTC
TRBV7-7,TRBJ2-5,once,TRBD2,CASSSLAGGSETQYF,TGTGCCAGCAGCTCCCTAGCGGGGGGTTCGGAGACCCAGTACTTC
TRBV2,TRBJ1-3,-,-,CASRGGTSGNTIYF,TGTGCCAGCAGGGGTGGGACCTCTGGAAACACCATATATTTT
TRBV4-2,TRBJ1-5,-,TRBD1,CASSQGGDRNQPQHF,TGTGCCAGCAGCCAAGGGGGGGACAGGAATCAGCCCCAGCATTTT
TRBV29-1,TRBJ1-6,-,TRBD1,CSAGQGEGPLHF,TGCAGCGCAGGACAGGGAGAAGGCCCCCTCCACTTT
TRBV6-1,TRBJ2-3,-,-,CASSQGNTQYF,TGTGCCAGCAGCCAGGGAAATACGCAGTATTTT
TRBV6-1,TRBJ2-7,-,-,CASREQGSAYEQYF,TGTGCCAGCAGGGAACAGGGCTCCGCCTACGAGCAGTACTTC
TRBV20-1,TRBJ2-7,-,-,CSADALGPISDMQYF,TGCAGTGCCGACGCGCTGGGCCCCATCTCGGATATGCAGTACTTC
TRBV20-1,TRBJ2-2,few,TRBD2,CSARDPSLADSYTGELFF,TGCAGTGCTAGAGATCCGTCGCTAGCGGACTCATACACCGGGGAGCTGTTTTTT
TRBV18,TRBJ1-1,-,-,CASSPFGGRNTEAFF,TGTGCCAGCTCACCGTTCGGGGGCCGAAACACTGAAGCTTTCTTT
TRBV6-5,TRBJ1-1,few,TRBD1,CASSYDRTGLNTEAFF,TGTGCCAGCAGTTACGATCGGACAGGGTTAAACACTGAAGCTTTCTTT
TRBV7-2,TRBJ2-4,-,-,CASSLSGSPINIQYF,TGTGCCAGCAGCTTATCGGGCAGCCCCATAAACATTCAGTACTTC
TRBV20-1,TRBJ1-1,few,-,CSARDSGSDGNTEAFF,TGCAGTGCTAGAGATTCAGGGTCTGACGGGAACACTGAAGCTTTCTTT
TRBV14,TRBJ2-5,-,TRBD1,CASSLRDRETQYF,TGTGCCAGCAGCCTCCGGGACAGGGAGACCCAGTACTTC
TRBV6-1,TRBJ1-3,-,TRBD1,CASSTSRDSGNTIYF,TGTGCCAGCAGTACATCCCGGGACAGTGGAAACACCATATATTTT
TRBV7-2,TRBJ2-5,-,-,CASSAPDHKETQYF,TGTGCCAGCAGCGCCCCCGATCATAAAGAGACCCAGTACTTC
TRBV6-1,TRBJ1-5,-,-,CASRVDGYQPQHF,TGTGCCAGCAGGGTCGATGGATATCAGCCCCAGCATTTT
TRBV21-1,TRBJ1-3,-,-,CASSTQPSQLGNTIYF,TGTGCCAGCAGCACCCAACCTTCCCAGTTGGGAAACACCATATATTTT
TRBV6-1,TRBJ2-1,-,TRBD1,CASHTGTGGFNEQFF,TGTGCCAGCCATACCGGGACAGGGGGGTTCAATGAGCAGTTCTTC
TRBV19,TRBJ2-2,-,-,CASRRTLGTGELFF,TGTGCCAGTAGAAGGACTCTCGGGACCGGGGAGCTGTTTTTT
TRBV29-1,TRBJ1-1,-,-,CSVSQNTEAFF,TGCAGCGTTTCACAGAACACTGAAGCTTTCTTT
TRBV18,TRBJ2-1,-,TRBD1,CASSQGAPALYNEQFF,TGTGCCAGCTCTCAGGGGGCTCCCGCCTTGTACAATGAGCAGTTCTTC
TRBV20-1,TRBJ2-1,-,-,CSARSGILGNEQFF,TGCAGTGCTAGATCAGGGATTTTAGGCAATGAGCAGTTCTTC
TRBV11-3,TRBJ1-4,-,-,CASSPGGYEKLFF,TGTGCCAGCAGCCCCGGAGGGTACGAAAAACTGTTTTTT
TRBV5-1,TRBJ2-5,few,-,CASSLEAEETQYF,TGCGCCAGCAGCTTGGAGGCTGAAGAGACCCAGTACTTC
TRBV6-1,TRBJ2-7,-,-,CASSETKGRSYEQYF,TGTGCCAGCAGCGAGACTAAGGGTAGGTCCTACGAGCAGTACTTC
TRBV15,TRBJ1-2,few,-,CATSRSTAVGRANYGYTF,TGTGCCACCAGCAGATCGACGGCGGTTGGCAGAGCTAACTATGGCTACACCTTC
TRBV2,TRBJ2-5,few,TRBD2,CASSPRDYISGETQYF,TGTGCCAGCAGTCCTCGGGACTATATTTCCGGAGAGACCCAGTACTTC
TRBV2,TRBJ2-3,-,TRBD2,CAFRGGEGRTDTQYF,TGTGCCTTCCGTGGGGGGGAGGGACGGACAGATACGCAGTATTTT
TRBV19,TRBJ1-5,-,TRBD1,CASRTGEINQPQHF,TGTGCCAGTAGGACAGGGGAAATCAATCAGCCCCAGCATTTT
TRBV19,TRBJ2-3,-,TRBD2,CASSHETSGTDTQYF,TGTGCCAGTAGTCATGAGACTAGCGGCACAGATACGCAGTATTTT
TRBV7-2,TRBJ2-5,-,-,CASSLAQRVETQYF,TGTGCCAGCAGCTTAGCGCAGAGAGTGGAGACCCAGTACTTC
TRBV4-2,TRBJ1-6,-,TRBD1,CASSQVQGASSPLHF,TGTGCCAGCAGCCAAGTACAGGGGGCAAGTTCACCCCTCCACTTT